This entry features one T cell receptor (beta chain) sequence. The data derive from a study of CD8+CD57+ T cells in acquired aplastic anemia. Study details: Recorded DNA amounts for sorted CD4+ and CD8+ cells had an average of approximately 3 ug.

The V end lost 5 bases, the J end lost 0 bases, and 11 bases lay between the germline ends. CDR1 is LNHDA and CDR2 is SQIVND in the germline V gene (reference sequence). CDR3 length: 15 amino acids. Genomic DNA was employed as the template in profiling TCR beta VDJ and CDR3. TCRdb analysed the reads with MiXCR anew, one entry per CDR3 protein. Among 150,000 to 200,000 distinct CDR3 sequences listed, under 70% were seen once. Sequencing was carried out using sorted CD4+, CD8+, or CD8+CD57+ T cells (not recorded which) from PBMCs. The chain carries TRBV19 and TRBJ1-5, with D perhaps TRBD1 (6 bases). This TCR derives from a human donor with severe aplastic anemia or a healthy control (not recorded which). In DNA form, the CDR3 reads TGTGCCAGTAGTGGGGACACATATAGCAATCAGCCCCAGCATTTT. This encodes CASSGDTYSNQPQHF.